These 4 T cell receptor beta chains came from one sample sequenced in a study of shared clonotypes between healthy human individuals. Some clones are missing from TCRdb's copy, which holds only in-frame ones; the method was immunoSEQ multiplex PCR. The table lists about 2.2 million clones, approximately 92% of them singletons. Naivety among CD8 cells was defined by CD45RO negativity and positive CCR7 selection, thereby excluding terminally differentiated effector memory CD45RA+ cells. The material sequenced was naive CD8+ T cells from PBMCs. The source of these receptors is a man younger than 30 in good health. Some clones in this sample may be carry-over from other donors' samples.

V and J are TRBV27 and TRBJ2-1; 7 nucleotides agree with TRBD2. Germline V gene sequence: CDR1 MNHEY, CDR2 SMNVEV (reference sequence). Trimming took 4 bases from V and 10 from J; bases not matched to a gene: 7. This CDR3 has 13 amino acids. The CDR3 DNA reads TGTGCCAGCAGTTCGTTAAGCGGGGCCGAGCAGTTCTTC. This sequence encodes CASSSLSGAEQFF.

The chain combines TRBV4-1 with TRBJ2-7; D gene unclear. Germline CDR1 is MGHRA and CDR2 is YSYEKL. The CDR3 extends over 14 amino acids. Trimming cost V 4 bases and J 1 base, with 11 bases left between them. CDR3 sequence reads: CASSPSGSSYEQYF. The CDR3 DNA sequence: TGCGCCAGCAGCCCGTCGGGCAGTTCCTACGAGCAGTACTTC.

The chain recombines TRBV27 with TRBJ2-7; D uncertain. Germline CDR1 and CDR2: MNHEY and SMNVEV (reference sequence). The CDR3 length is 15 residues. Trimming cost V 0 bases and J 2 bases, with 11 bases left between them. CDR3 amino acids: CASSLSRARPYEQYF. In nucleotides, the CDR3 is TGTGCCAGCAGTTTATCTCGGGCCAGGCCCTACGAGCAGTACTTC.

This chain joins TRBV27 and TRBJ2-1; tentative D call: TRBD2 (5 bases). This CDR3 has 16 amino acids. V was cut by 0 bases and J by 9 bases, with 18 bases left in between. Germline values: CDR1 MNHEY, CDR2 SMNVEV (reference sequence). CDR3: CASSLSWEYPPLEQFF. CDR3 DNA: TGTGCCAGCAGTTTATCGTGGGAGTACCCGCCGCTTGAGCAGTTCTTC.